The 22 T cell receptor beta chains given below trace back to one sample, sequenced in a study of human versus mouse CDR3 diversity and MHC coevolution. Profiled with immunoSEQ multiplex PCR; TCRdb holds only in-frame clones, not every one. The table shows 50,000 to 65,000 clones, with approximately 94% occurring only once. Sequencing was carried out using naive CD4+ T cells from blood. This sample's subset: CD45RO-negative CD62L-positive naive CD4 T cells. The receptors shown here come from a person aged 55 to 69 in good health.

The chain recombines TRBV19 with TRBJ1-1, with D maybe TRBD1 (5 bases). The ends were cut back, 5 bases at V and 5 bases at J, with 15 bases in the middle. From germline, CDR1 is LNHDA and CDR2 SQIVND (reference sequence). The CDR3 runs 14 residues. DNA of the CDR3: TGTGCCAGTAGTGCCCTCGGGGGAGGGACTGAAGCTTTCTTT. It yields the protein CASSALGGGTEAFF. Full variable domain (remainder filled in from reference TRBV19 and TRBJ1-1): DGGITQSPKYLFRKEGQNVTLSCEQNLNHDAMYWYRQDPGQGLRLIYYSQIVNDFQKGDIAEGYSVSREKKESFPLTVTSAQKNPTAFYLCASSALGGGTEAFFGQGTRLTVV.

The V call is TRBV29-1, the J call TRBJ2-5; perhaps TRBD1 as D (7 bases). Germline CDR1 is SQVTM and CDR2 is ANQGSEA. CDR3 size: 13 residues. The V and J ends lost 5 bases and 11 bases respectively, with 21 bases between them. The CDR3 DNA follows: TGCAGCGTTTGGACAGGAGGGGGTAAGGAGCAGTACTTC. It translates to CSVWTGGGKEQYF. The full variable domain, with the rest looked up from reference TRBV29-1 and TRBJ2-5, is SAVISQKPSRDICQRGTSLTIQCQVDSQVTMMFWYRQQPGQSLTLIATANQGSEATYESGFVIDKFPISRPNLTFSTLTVSNMSPEDSSIYLCSVWTGGGKEQYFGPGTRLLVL.

This clone was seen once. V is TRBV7-6 and J is TRBJ1-1, with a tentative D call TRBD1 (6 bases). CDR3 length: 14 residues. The V end lost 5 bases, the J end lost 4 bases, and 14 bases lay between the germline ends. The germline V gene has CDR1 SGHVS and CDR2 FNYEAQ. For the CDR3, the DNA is TGTGCCAGCAGCCTAAGGGACACCCTCACTGAAGCTTTCTTT. Its translation: CASSLRDTLTEAFF.

J is TRBJ1-1 and V is TRBV25-1, with TRBD1 identical over 8 bases. Germline CDR1 and CDR2: MGHDK and SYGVNS. Trimming at V came to 1 base and at J to 7 bases, leaving 2 bases not matched to a gene. CDR3 length: 13 amino acids. The DNA of the CDR3 is TGTGCCAGCAGTGAATCAGGGGGCAATGAAGCTTTCTTT. It encodes CASSESGGNEAFF. Filled out from reference TRBV25-1 and TRBJ1-1, the complete variable domain reads EADIYQTPRYLVIGTGKKITLECSQTMGHDKMYWYQQDPGMELHLIHYSYGVNSTEKGDLSSESTVSRIRTEHFPLTLESARPSHTSQYLCASSESGGNEAFFGQGTRLTVV.

DNA of the CDR3: TGTGCCAGCTCGAGGAGCGCGGAAGATACGCAGTATTTT. Residues: CASSRSAEDTQYF. The chain is built from TRBV18 and TRBJ2-3, with D unclear. This CDR3 comprises 13 residues. The V gene's germline CDR1 is KGHSH and CDR2 LQKENI. Trimming cost V 6 bases and J 5 bases, with 12 bases left between them.

The chain couples TRBV5-4 to TRBJ2-3; D possibly corresponds to TRBD2 (5 bases). Trimming took off 7 bases at V and 3 bases at J, with 18 bases between the two ends. Germline CDR1 and CDR2: SGHNT and YYREEE (reference sequence). The CDR3 is 15 residues long. The CDR3 reads CASRGTSDLTDTQYF. CDR3 bases: TGTGCCAGCCGAGGAACCTCGGACTTGACAGATACGCAGTATTTT.

V and J are TRBV6-5 and TRBJ2-5; 8 nucleotides align to TRBD2. The J call is in doubt because the DNA end fits TRBJ2-7 better. This CDR3 region has 16 residues. The V gene's germline CDR1 is MNHEY and CDR2 SVGAGI. CDR3 DNA: TGTGCCAGCAGTTACGCGAATCCGGGACTAGGATACGAGCAGTACTTC. Residues: CASSYANPGLGYEQYF.

The CDR3 bases are TGTGCCAGCAGCTTAAGTCTAGAAGTTGAAGCTTTCTTT. Translation: CASSLSLEVEAFF. The chain has TRBV7-3 and TRBJ1-1; D uncertain. V was trimmed by 1 base and J by 7 bases, leaving 10 bases between them. Germline assignment: CDR1 SGHTA and CDR2 FQGTGA. The CDR3 totals 13 residues. The variable domain in full, with the rest retrieved from reference TRBV7-3 and TRBJ1-1, is GAGVSQTPSNKVTEKGKYVELRCDPISGHTALYWYRQSLGQGPEFLIYFQGTGAADDSGLPNDRFFAVRPEGSVSTLKIQRTERGDSAVYLCASSLSLEVEAFFGQGTRLTVV.

This chain links TRBV5-6 with TRBJ1-5, with 9 bases identical to TRBD1. This CDR3 is built from 15 residues. Germline values: CDR1 SGHDT, CDR2 YYEEEE. The V segment lost 4 bases and the J segment 4 bases; nucleotides outside the gene matches: 6. The CDR3 is CASSAGTGINQPQHF. For the CDR3, the DNA is TGTGCCAGCAGCGCCGGGACAGGGATAAATCAGCCCCAGCATTTT.

The V call is TRBV6-6, the J call TRBJ2-7, with TRBD2 matching 8 bases. The CDR3 covers 15 residues. Germline CDR1 reads MNHNY; CDR2 reads SVGAGI (reference sequence). The J segment lost 0 bases and the V segment lost 1 base, leaving 2 bases of the junction unmatched. In DNA, the CDR3 is TGTGCCAGCAGTTACTACACTAGCGGCTCCTACGAGCAGTACTTC. It is translated as CASSYYTSGSYEQYF.

This clone was counted between two and nine times. The chain employs TRBV7-3 and TRBJ2-5; 9 bases map to TRBD1. The CDR3 totals 16 residues. Germline V gene sequence: CDR1 SGHTA, CDR2 FQGTGA. The junction had 6 bases not matched to a gene; V was cut back by 1 base and J by 3 bases. CDR3 coding DNA: TGTGCCAGCAGCTTAATGGGGGGACAGGGAGAAGAGACCCAGTACTTC. As protein: CASSLMGGQGEETQYF.

This chain joins TRBV5-4 and TRBJ1-2, with D maybe TRBD1 (5 bases). The CDR3 spans 15 residues. Per germline, CDR1 SGHNT and CDR2 YYREEE (reference sequence). V was trimmed by 0 bases and J by 3 bases, leaving 12 bases between them. CDR3 bases: TGTGCCAGCAGCTTGGAGGGCAGGGCTTACTATGGCTACACCTTC. This sequence encodes CASSLEGRAYYGYTF.

This clone was counted a single time. This chain connects TRBV6-5 to TRBJ1-6; 9 positions agree with TRBD1. The CDR3 runs 15 residues. Germline values: CDR1 MNHEY, CDR2 SVGAGI. Germline trimming cut 4 bases from V and 5 bases from J; bases unmatched to any gene: 3. CDR3 region: CASSSRQGDNSPLHF. CDR3 in DNA: TGTGCCAGCAGTTCACGACAGGGGGATAATTCACCCCTCCACTTT.

The chain uses TRBV7-9 and TRBJ2-5; 9 bases line up with TRBD1. CDR1 and CDR2 from the germline V gene are SEHNR and FQNEAQ (reference sequence). Trimming cost V 5 bases and J 5 bases; bases outside gene matches: 12. This CDR3 has 16 residues. CDR3 sequence: CASSPKGQGRMETQYF. The CDR3 DNA sequence: TGTGCCAGCAGCCCAAAAGGACAGGGGAGGATGGAGACCCAGTACTTC.

The rearrangement links TRBV5-4 to TRBJ2-2, with TRBD2 matching over 13 bases. Germline CDR1 reads SGHNT; CDR2 reads YYREEE (reference sequence). CDR3 length equals 17 residues. The V segment lost 4 bases and the J segment 1 base; nucleotides outside the gene matches: 4. The CDR3 sequence is CASSPGTSGKNTGELFF. CDR3 DNA: TGTGCCAGCAGCCCCGGGACTAGCGGGAAGAACACCGGGGAGCTGTTTTTT. The whole variable domain, remainder taken from reference TRBV5-4 and TRBJ2-2, is ETGVTQSPTHLIKTRGQQVTLRCSSQSGHNTVSWYQQALGQGPQFIFQYYREEENGRGNFPPRFSGLQFPNYSSELNVNALELDDSALYLCASSPGTSGKNTGELFFGEGSRLTVL.

This chain joins TRBV11-2 and TRBJ2-7, with D possibly TRBD1 on 6 matching bases. The CDR3 consists of 14 residues. Between the trimmed V and J ends, which lost 5 bases and 2 bases, there was a span of 13 bases. The germline V gene has CDR1 SGHAT and CDR2 FQNNGV. As DNA, the CDR3 is TGTGCCAGCAGCATACAGGGCGTTCCCTACGAGCAGTACTTC. Translation: CASSIQGVPYEQYF.

The chain links TRBV7-2 to TRBJ2-5, with D perhaps matching TRBD1 (6 bases). Gene TRBJ2-7 matches the end of the DNA better, so the J call may be wrong. Germline lookup yields CDR1 SGHTA and CDR2 FQGNSA. This CDR3 is built from 14 residues. In DNA, the CDR3 is TGTGCCAGCAGCTTAAGCCCAGGGGCCTACGAGCAGTACTTC. It translates to CASSLSPGAYEQYF.

This chain connects TRBV27 to TRBJ2-2, with 10 bases matching TRBD2. The CDR3 loop spans 15 amino acids. Trimming took 5 bases from V and 6 from J; bases not matched to a gene: 6. CDR1 and CDR2 (germline): MNHEY, SMNVEV (reference sequence). The CDR3 loop is CASSISGRFAGELFF. CDR3 sequence (DNA): TGTGCCAGCAGTATTAGCGGGAGGTTCGCCGGGGAGCTGTTTTTT.

The rearrangement uses TRBV29-1 and TRBJ2-7; 10 bases map to TRBD1. CDR1 and CDR2 (germline): SQVTM, ANQGSEA. There are 13 residues in the CDR3. The trim removed 7 bases at V and 1 base at J, leaving 4 bases unmatched. CDR3 amino acids: CSGRTGGSYEQYF. The CDR3 coding sequence is TGCAGCGGCCGGACAGGGGGATCCTACGAGCAGTACTTC.

The chain has TRBV10-2 and TRBJ1-1; a weak D match, TRBD1 (6 bases). V lost 4 bases, J lost 5 bases, and 14 bases lay in between. CDR3 length: 14 residues. From germline, CDR1 is WSHSY and CDR2 SAAADI. In DNA form, the CDR3 reads TGCGCCAGCAGTGGCAGGGGAGGGGAGACTGAAGCTTTCTTT. Translated, it gives CASSGRGGETEAFF.

The chain uses TRBV29-1 and TRBJ1-1, with D perhaps TRBD1 (6 bases). The CDR3 is 13 amino acids. Germline loops: CDR1 SQVTM, CDR2 ANQGSEA. V dropped 1 base and J dropped 5 bases, with 11 bases sitting between them. Here the CDR3 DNA reads TGCAGCGTTGAAGGCGCAAGGGGGACTGAAGCTTTCTTT. Its translation is CSVEGARGTEAFF. Full variable domain (rest looked up from reference TRBV29-1 and TRBJ1-1): SAVISQKPSRDICQRGTSLTIQCQVDSQVTMMFWYRQQPGQSLTLIATANQGSEATYESGFVIDKFPISRPNLTFSTLTVSNMSPEDSSIYLCSVEGARGTEAFFGQGTRLTVV.

V gene TRBV6-1 combines with J gene TRBJ2-3, with 7 bases identical to TRBD2. CDR1 is MNHNS and CDR2 is SASEGT in the germline V gene. The CDR3 runs to 16 residues. The trim removed 1 base at V and 9 bases at J, leaving 13 bases unmatched. Here the CDR3 reads CASSEVGRASGGTQYF. The DNA for the CDR3 is TGTGCCAGCAGTGAAGTAGGGAGGGCCTCGGGCGGGACGCAGTATTTT.